This T cell receptor beta chain was sequenced in a study of OX40 agonist ivuxolimab in advanced cancers. TCRdb's table, derived via immunoSEQ multiplex PCR, lists solely in-frame clones and lacks some. The data contain about 55,000 clones, approximately 86% of them singletons. The V end lost 1 base, the J end lost 0 bases, and 11 bases lay between the germline ends. This CDR3 region has 15 residues. Germline V gene data show CDR1 as SGHRS and CDR2 as YFSETQ. The rearrangement joins TRBV5-1 to TRBJ2-7; D is uncertain. This material consisted of CD4+ or CD8+ T cells sorted from blood, taken in a trial of the OX40 agonist ivuxolimab. The source of this sequence is an adult with an advanced solid tumor such as melanoma, head and neck, liver or kidney cancer. The CDR3 spells CASSLTQSSSYEQYF. The CDR3 DNA reads TGCGCCAGCAGCTTGACACAGTCCAGCTCCTACGAGCAGTACTTC.